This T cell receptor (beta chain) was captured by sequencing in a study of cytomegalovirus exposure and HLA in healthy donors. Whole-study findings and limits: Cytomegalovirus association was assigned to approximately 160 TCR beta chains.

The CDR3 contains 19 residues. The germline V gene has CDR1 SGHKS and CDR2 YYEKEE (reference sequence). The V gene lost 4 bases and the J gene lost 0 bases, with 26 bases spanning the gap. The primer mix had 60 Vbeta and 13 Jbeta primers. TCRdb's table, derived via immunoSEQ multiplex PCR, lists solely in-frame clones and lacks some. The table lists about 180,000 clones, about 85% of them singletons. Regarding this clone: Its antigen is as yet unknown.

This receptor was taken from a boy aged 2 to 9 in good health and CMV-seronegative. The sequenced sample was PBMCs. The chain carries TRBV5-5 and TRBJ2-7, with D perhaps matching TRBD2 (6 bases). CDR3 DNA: TGTGCCAGCAGCCTCCAAGGAGGTACCACCTACGGGGGCTCCTACGAGCAGTACTTC. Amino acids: CASSLQGGTTYGGSYEQYF.